The 5 T cell receptor beta chains listed next were all sequenced from one sample in a study of immune heterogeneity within non-small cell lung tumors. Bulk tumor genomic DNA constituted the template, at approximately 600 ng per sample. Biopsies, several per primary tumor and spaced far apart, were collected during surgery. Patients with untreated, newly diagnosed non-small cell lung cancer underwent curative surgery. With 32 V and 13 J primers, multiplex PCR amplified the TCR beta CDR3. Via MiXCR, TCRdb re-called the multiplex PCR reads, giving one row per CDR3 protein. The sample has more than 10,000 distinct CDR3 sequences; 23% are singletons. Sequenced sample: lung tumor tissue. The receptors were gathered from a man in his fifties or sixties with non-small cell lung cancer.

As for this clonotype: A much larger clone differs by one base, so this may be a read error. This chain connects TRBV5-1 to TRBJ2-1, with 8 bases matching TRBD2. The CDR3 spans 16 residues. Germline lookup yields CDR1 SGHRS and CDR2 YFSETQ. CDR3 nucleotide sequence: TGCGCCAGCAGCTTTACTAGCGGAGGCCCGACCAGTGAGCTGTTCTTC. Translation gives CASSFTSGGPTSELFF. The whole variable domain, remainder taken from reference TRBV5-1 and TRBJ2-1, is KAGVTQTPRYLIKTRGQQVTLSCSPISGHRSVSWYQQTPGQGLQFLFEYFSETQRNKGNFPGRFSGRQFSNSRSEMNVSTLELGDSALYLCASSFTSGGPTSELFFGPGTRLTVL.

Many counts were recorded for this clonotype. V usage is TRBV7-8 and J usage is TRBJ2-5; a weak D match, TRBD1 (5 bases). The CDR3 consists of 13 residues. V lost 1 base and J lost 7, with 10 bases in between. From germline, CDR1 is SGHVS and CDR2 FQNEAQ. The CDR3 sequence is CASSLGQGVTQYF. The CDR3 DNA is TGTGCCAGCAGCTTAGGGCAGGGTGTGACCCAGTACTTC.

This clonotype is medium-sized by share. The chain couples TRBV28 to TRBJ1-2; 10 positions match TRBD1. This CDR3 has 15 residues. J lost 0 bases, V lost 7 bases, and 5 bases had no gene match. Per the germline V gene, CDR1 is MDHEN and CDR2 is SYDVKM. The chain's CDR3 is CASTLGQGSNYGYTF. The CDR3 DNA follows: TGTGCCAGCACCTTGGGACAGGGGTCTAACTATGGCTACACCTTC.

This clonotype was seen a single time. It may be a read error: a sequence one base away is much more abundant. DNA of the CDR3: TGCGACAGCAGCCCCCCCTTCTTGGGTGGGGATCAAGTAGATACGCAGTATTTT. It specifies CDSSPPFLGGDQVDTQYF. The chain joins TRBV4-1 to TRBJ2-3; no definite D call. This CDR3 has 18 amino acids. Looked up from germline, CDR1 is MGHRA and CDR2 is YSYEKL.

This chain links TRBV6-1 with TRBJ1-2, with TRBD1 identical over 8 bases. The V gene end was trimmed by 6 bases and the J gene end by 8 bases; junction bases not matched to a gene: 14. Germline CDR1 MNHNS, CDR2 SASEGT. The CDR3 covers 15 residues. CDR3 residues: CASRSTGESKYGYTF. Here the CDR3 DNA reads TGTGCCAGCAGGTCGACAGGGGAGTCTAAATACGGCTACACCTTC.